This TCR beta chain was captured in a study of blood T cell repertoires in COVID-19. The CDR3 is 17 amino acids. V dropped 0 bases and J dropped 1 base, with 15 bases sitting between them. Germline V lookup: CDR1 SGDLS, CDR2 YYNGEE. In the authors' workflow: Reference gene primer amplification gave nucleated cell count estimates. The data were produced by immunoSEQ multiplex PCR, yet TCRdb's version contains in-frame clones alone and is incomplete. The V and J calls and clone size come from that table; D and trimming were worked out from the DNA. The table includes 55,000 to 75,000 clones, about 81% detected once.

The sequencing sample was made of peripheral blood. This chain connects TRBV9 to TRBJ2-3; D remains unclear. The origin of this receptor is a human donor in a cohort sampled during active COVID-19. The CDR3 spells CASSVEGGGPRTDTQYF. CDR3 bases: TGTGCCAGCAGCGTAGAAGGTGGCGGTCCCCGCACAGATACGCAGTATTTT.